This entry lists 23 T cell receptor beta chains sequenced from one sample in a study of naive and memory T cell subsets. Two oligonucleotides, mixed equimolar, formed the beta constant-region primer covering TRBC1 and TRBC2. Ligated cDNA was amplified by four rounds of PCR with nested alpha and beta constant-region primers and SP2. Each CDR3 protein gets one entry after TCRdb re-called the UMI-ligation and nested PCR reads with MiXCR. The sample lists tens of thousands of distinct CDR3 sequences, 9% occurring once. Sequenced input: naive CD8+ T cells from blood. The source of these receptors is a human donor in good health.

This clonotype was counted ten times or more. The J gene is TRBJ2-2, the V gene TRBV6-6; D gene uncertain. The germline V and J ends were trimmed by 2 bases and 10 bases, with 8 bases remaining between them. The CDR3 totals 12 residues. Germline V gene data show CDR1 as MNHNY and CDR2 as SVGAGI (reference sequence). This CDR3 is CASSYLPEELFF. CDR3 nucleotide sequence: TGTGCCAGCAGTTACCTCCCAGAGGAGCTGTTTTTT.

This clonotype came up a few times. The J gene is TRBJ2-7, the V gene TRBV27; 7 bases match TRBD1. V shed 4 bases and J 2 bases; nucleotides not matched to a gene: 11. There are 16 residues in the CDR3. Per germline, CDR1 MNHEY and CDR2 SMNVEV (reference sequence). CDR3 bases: TGTGCCAGCAGTTCACTCCGGACAGGAAACGCCTACGAGCAGTACTTC. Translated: CASSSLRTGNAYEQYF.

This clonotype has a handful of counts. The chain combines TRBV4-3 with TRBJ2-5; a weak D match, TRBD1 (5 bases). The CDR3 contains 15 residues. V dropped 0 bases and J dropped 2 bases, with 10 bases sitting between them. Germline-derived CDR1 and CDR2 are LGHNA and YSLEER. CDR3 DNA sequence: TGCGCCAGCAGCCAAGACAGGACAACACAAGAGACCCAGTACTTC. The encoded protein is CASSQDRTTQETQYF.

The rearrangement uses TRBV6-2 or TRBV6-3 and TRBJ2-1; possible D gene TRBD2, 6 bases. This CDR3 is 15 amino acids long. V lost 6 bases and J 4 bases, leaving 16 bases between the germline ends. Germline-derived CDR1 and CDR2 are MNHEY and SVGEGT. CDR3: CASSRRADYYNEQFF. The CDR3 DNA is TGTGCCAGCAGCCGCAGGGCGGACTATTACAATGAGCAGTTCTTC.

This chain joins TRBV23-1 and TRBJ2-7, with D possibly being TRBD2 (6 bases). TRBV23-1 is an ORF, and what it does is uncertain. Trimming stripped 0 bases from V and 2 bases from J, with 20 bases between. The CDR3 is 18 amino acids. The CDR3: CASSQSLRGTSGPYEQYF. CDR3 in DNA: TGCGCCAGCAGTCAATCCCTACGCGGGACCTCAGGGCCCTACGAGCAGTACTTC.

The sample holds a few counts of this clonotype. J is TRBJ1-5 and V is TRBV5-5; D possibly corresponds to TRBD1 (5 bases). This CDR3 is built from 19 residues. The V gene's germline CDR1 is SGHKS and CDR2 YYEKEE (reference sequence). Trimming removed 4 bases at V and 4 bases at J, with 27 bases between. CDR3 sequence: CASSQDRGSGGVGNQPQHF. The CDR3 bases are TGTGCCAGCAGCCAAGACAGAGGTTCGGGCGGGGTTGGTAATCAGCCCCAGCATTTT. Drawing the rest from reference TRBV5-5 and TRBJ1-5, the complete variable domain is DAGVTQSPTHLIKTRGQQVTLRCSPISGHKSVSWYQQVLGQGPQFIFQYYEKEERGRGNFPDRFSARQFPNYSSELNVNALLLGDSALYLCASSQDRGSGGVGNQPQHFGDGTRLSIL.

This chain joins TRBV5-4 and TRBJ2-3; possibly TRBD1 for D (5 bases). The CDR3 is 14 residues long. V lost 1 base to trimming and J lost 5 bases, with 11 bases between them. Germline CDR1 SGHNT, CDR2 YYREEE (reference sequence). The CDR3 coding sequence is TGTGCCAGCAGCTTGACAGGCGGTGGAGATACGCAGTATTTT. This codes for CASSLTGGGDTQYF.

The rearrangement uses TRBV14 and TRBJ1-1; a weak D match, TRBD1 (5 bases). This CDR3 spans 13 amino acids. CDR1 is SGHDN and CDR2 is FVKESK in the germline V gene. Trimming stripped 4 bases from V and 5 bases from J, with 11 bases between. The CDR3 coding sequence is TGTGCCAGCAGCCTTTCCCCAGGGACTGAAGCTTTCTTT. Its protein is CASSLSPGTEAFF.

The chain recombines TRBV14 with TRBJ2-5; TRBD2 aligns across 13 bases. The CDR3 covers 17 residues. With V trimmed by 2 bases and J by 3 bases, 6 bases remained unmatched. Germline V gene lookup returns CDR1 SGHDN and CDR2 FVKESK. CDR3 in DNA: TGTGCCAGCAGCCAACGATCAACTAGCGGGAGGGAAGAGACCCAGTACTTC. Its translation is CASSQRSTSGREETQYF.

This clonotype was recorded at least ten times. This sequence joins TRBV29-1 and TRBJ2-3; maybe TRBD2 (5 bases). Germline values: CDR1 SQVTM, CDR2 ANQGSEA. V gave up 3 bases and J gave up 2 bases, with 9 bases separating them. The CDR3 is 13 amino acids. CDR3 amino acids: CSVDVEDTDTQYF. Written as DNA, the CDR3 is TGCAGCGTTGATGTGGAGGACACAGATACGCAGTATTTT.

The CDR3, as DNA: TGTGCCAGCAGTTTATATACTAGCGGGTACGAGCAGTACTTC. Protein product: CASSLYTSGYEQYF. The rearrangement joins TRBV27 to TRBJ2-7; 9 bases map to TRBD2. Germline V gene data show CDR1 as MNHEY and CDR2 as SMNVEV (reference sequence). This CDR3 has 14 amino acids. The J segment lost 4 bases and the V segment lost 1 base, leaving 2 bases of the junction unmatched.

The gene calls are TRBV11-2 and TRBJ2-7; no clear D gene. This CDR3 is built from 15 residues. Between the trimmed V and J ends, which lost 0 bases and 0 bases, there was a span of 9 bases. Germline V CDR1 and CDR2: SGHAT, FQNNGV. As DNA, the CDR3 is TGTGCCAGCAGCTTAGATATCCAGGTCTCCTACGAGCAGTACTTC. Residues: CASSLDIQVSYEQYF.

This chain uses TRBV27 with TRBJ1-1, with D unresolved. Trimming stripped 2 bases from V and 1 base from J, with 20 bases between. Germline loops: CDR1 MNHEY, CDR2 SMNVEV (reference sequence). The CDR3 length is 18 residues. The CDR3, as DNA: TGTGCCAGCAGTTTAGGGCAACTCCCACTGTCACAGAACACTGAAGCTTTCTTT. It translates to CASSLGQLPLSQNTEAFF.

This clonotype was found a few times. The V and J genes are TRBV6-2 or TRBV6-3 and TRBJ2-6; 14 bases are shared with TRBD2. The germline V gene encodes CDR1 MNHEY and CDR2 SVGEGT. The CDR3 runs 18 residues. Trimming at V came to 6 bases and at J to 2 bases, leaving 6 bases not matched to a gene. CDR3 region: CASRQPGLAGAGANVLTF. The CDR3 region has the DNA TGTGCCAGCAGACAACCGGGACTAGCGGGAGCTGGGGCCAACGTCCTGACTTTC.

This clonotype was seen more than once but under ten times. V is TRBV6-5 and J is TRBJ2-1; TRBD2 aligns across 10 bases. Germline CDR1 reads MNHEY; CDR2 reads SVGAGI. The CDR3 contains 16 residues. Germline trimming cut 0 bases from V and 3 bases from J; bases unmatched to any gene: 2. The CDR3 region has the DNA TGTGCCAGCAGTTACTCCCCTAGCGGGAGCTACAATGAGCAGTTCTTC. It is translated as CASSYSPSGSYNEQFF.

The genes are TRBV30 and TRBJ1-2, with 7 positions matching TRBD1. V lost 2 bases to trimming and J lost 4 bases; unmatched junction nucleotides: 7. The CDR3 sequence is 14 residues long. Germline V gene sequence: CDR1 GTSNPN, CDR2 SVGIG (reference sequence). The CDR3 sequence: CAWSWAGGSYGYTF. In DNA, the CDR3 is TGTGCCTGGAGTTGGGCAGGGGGGAGCTATGGCTACACCTTC.

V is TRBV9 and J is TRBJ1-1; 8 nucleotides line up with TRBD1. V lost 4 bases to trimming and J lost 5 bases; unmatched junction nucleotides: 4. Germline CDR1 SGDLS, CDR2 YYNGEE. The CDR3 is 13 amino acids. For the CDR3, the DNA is TGTGCCAGCAGCTCCAACAGGGGGACTGAAGCTTTCTTT. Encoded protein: CASSSNRGTEAFF.

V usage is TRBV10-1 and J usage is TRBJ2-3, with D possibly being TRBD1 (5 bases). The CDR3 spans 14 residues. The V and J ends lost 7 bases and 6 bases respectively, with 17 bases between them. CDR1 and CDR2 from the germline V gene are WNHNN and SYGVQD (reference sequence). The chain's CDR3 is CASTEQAEWDTQYF. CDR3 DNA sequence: TGCGCCAGCACGGAACAGGCCGAATGGGATACGCAGTATTTT.

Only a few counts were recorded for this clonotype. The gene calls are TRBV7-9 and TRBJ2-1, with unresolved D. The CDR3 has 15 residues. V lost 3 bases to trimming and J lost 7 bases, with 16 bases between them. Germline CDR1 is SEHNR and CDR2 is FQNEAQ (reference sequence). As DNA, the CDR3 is TGTGCCAGCAGCTTTCTAACGACCAGCGAGAATGAGCAGTTCTTC. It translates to CASSFLTTSENEQFF.

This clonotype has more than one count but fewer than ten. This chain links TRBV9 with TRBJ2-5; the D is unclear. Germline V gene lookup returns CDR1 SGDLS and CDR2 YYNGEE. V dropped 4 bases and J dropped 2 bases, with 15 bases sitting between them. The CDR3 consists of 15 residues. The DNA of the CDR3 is TGTGCCAGCAGCCTTTCCGGCGGTCAACAAGAGACCCAGTACTTC. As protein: CASSLSGGQQETQYF.

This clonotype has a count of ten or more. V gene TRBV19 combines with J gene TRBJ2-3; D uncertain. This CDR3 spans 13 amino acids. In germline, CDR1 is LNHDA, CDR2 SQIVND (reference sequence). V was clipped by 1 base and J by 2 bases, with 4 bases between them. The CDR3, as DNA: TGTGCCAGTAGTATAGGCCCCACAGATACGCAGTATTTT. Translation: CASSIGPTDTQYF.

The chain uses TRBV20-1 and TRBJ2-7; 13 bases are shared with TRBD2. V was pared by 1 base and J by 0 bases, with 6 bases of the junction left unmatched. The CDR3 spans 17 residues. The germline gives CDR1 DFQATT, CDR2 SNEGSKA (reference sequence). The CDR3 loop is CSARATSGGSSSYEQYF. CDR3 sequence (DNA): TGCAGTGCTAGAGCGACTAGCGGGGGGTCGAGCTCCTACGAGCAGTACTTC.

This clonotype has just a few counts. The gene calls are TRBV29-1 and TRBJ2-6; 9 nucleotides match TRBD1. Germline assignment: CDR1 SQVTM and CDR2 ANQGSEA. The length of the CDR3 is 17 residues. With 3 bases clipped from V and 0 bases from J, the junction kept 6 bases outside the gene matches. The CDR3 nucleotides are TGCAGCGTTGATGGGACAGGGTCTCCCTCTGGGGCCAACGTCCTGACTTTC. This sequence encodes CSVDGTGSPSGANVLTF.